This TCR beta chain stems from a study of T cells after yellow fever vaccination. Study-level points and caveats: The booster saw the reappearance of most primary-vaccination clones (roughly 96% CD4, roughly 90% CD8).

Each CDR3 protein gets one entry after TCRdb re-called the 5' RACE reads with MiXCR. The sample lists about 630,000 distinct CDR3 sequences, approximately 13% occurring once. This clonotype has only a few counts. Its antigen is not known. The germline CDR1 and CDR2 sequences are DFQATT and SNEGSKA (reference sequence). The CDR3 sequence is 15 residues long. V lost 3 bases, J lost 5 bases, and 8 bases stayed unmatched. The receptor's source is a man aged 25 to 45 who received the YFV17D yellow fever vaccine. The sequences come from PBMCs, collected on the day of the yellow fever booster vaccination. The chain is built from TRBV20-1 and TRBJ2-7; 12 bases are a match to TRBD2. The chain's CDR3 is CSASTTSGRSHEQYF. For the CDR3, the DNA is TGCAGTGCTAGCACCACTAGCGGGAGGTCCCACGAGCAGTACTTC.